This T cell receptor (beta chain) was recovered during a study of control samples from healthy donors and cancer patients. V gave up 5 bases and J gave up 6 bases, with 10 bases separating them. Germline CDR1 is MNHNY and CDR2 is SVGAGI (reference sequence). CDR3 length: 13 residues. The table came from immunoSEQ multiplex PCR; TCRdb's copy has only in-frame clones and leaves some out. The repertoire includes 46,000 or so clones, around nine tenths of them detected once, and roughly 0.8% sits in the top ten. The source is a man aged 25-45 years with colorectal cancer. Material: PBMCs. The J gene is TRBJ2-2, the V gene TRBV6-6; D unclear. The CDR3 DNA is TGTGCCAGCAGTGGTAGACAACCCGGGGAGCTGTTTTTT. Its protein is CASSGRQPGELFF.